The source of this T cell receptor (beta chain) is a study of cytomegalovirus exposure and HLA in healthy donors. Study-wide context: Later analysis reported that the 110 or so validation repertoires shared the platform of the roughly 680 first-cohort repertoires.

Overall study findings and caveats: Rarity characterized most TCR sequences, yet some public TCRs appeared in many donors. A list of roughly 180 TCR beta chains associated with cytomegalovirus was given.

Measured with immunoSEQ multiplex PCR; TCRdb has only the in-frame clones, and not every one. The sample has approximately 300,000 clones, 86% seen once. Remarks on this clone: Its antigen remains unidentified.

The TCR comes from a woman aged 18-29 years in good health and CMV-seronegative. Sequencing was done on a sample of PBMCs.

As DNA, the CDR3 is TGTGCCAGCAGCCAAGGGTCGCTAAGCACAGATACGCAGTATTTT. Amino acid sequence: CASSQGSLSTDTQYF. The chain joins TRBV4-2 to TRBJ2-3; no clear D. CDR3 size: 15 residues. CDR1 and CDR2 (germline): LGHNA, YNFKEQ. The V gene lost 1 base and the J gene lost 0 bases, with 8 bases spanning the gap.